These 14 T cell receptor beta chains came from one sample sequenced in a study of response to subunit inactivated influenza vaccine. A single record per CDR3 protein comes from TCRdb applying MiXCR to the RT-PCR reads. Among roughly 710,000 distinct CDR3 sequences listed, approximately 15% were seen once. The sequencing used PBMCs from blood, collected around two weeks before vaccination. The receptors shown here come from a man aged 50-59 years who received an inactivated influenza vaccine.

The genes are TRBV7-8 and TRBJ2-1, with 10 bases matching TRBD2. Germline CDR1 and CDR2: SGHVS and FQNEAQ. The CDR3 contains 17 residues. V lost 6 bases and J lost 5; bases outside the gene matches: 13. The CDR3 here is CASSSFTGLAENNEQFF. CDR3 DNA: TGTGCCAGCAGTTCCTTTACCGGACTAGCGGAGAACAATGAGCAGTTCTTC.

This clonotype appeared many times. The V call is TRBV14, the J call TRBJ2-3; D remains ambiguous. CDR1 is SGHDN and CDR2 is FVKESK in the germline V gene. V was clipped by 5 bases and J by 2 bases, with 2 bases between them. The CDR3 runs 11 residues. CDR3 residues: CASSYTDTQYF. The CDR3 DNA reads as TGTGCCAGCAGCTACACAGATACGCAGTATTTT.

The chain joins TRBV10-3 to TRBJ1-5, with D maybe TRBD1 (6 bases). Trimming removed 6 bases at V and 7 bases at J, with 13 bases between. This CDR3 contains 13 residues. Germline CDR1 reads ENHRY; CDR2 reads SYGVKD. CDR3 in amino acids: CAIRNREDQPQHF. CDR3 DNA: TGTGCCATCAGGAACAGGGAGGACCAGCCCCAGCATTTT.

CDR3 sequence (DNA): TGTGCCATCAGTGAGTCGGGAGGGGCCCATAATTCACCCCTCCACTTT. Translated, it gives CAISESGGAHNSPLHF. This chain links TRBV10-3 with TRBJ1-6, with D possibly being TRBD1 (5 bases). V was cut by 0 bases and J by 5 bases, with 11 bases left in between. The CDR3 sequence is 16 residues long. The germline gives CDR1 ENHRY, CDR2 SYGVKD.

This clonotype was observed at least ten times. The gene calls are TRBV2 and TRBJ2-1, with 9 bases fitting TRBD2. Germline loops: CDR1 SNHLY, CDR2 FYNNEI. Trimming took 9 bases from V and 7 from J; bases not matched to a gene: 7. The CDR3 covers 13 residues. CDR3 in amino acids: CARRELAGNEQFF. CDR3 nucleotides: TGTGCCAGGAGGGAGCTAGCGGGGAATGAGCAGTTCTTC. Drawing the rest from reference TRBV2 and TRBJ2-1, the complete variable domain is EPEVTQTPSHQVTQMGQEVILRCVPISNHLYFYWYRQILGQKVEFLVSFYNNEISEKSEIFDDQFSVERPDGSNFTLKIRSTKLEDSAMYFCARRELAGNEQFFGPGTRLTVL.

This clonotype turned up a few times. The J gene is TRBJ2-3, the V gene TRBV5-4, with 8 positions matching TRBD2. V lost 1 base and J lost 2; bases outside the gene matches: 6. Germline V gene sequence: CDR1 SGHNT, CDR2 YYREEE (reference sequence). The CDR3 runs 16 residues. The CDR3 region has the DNA TGTGCCAGCAGCTTGTGGGGTAGCGGGACCACAGATACGCAGTATTTT. It is translated as CASSLWGSGTTDTQYF. Combining the CDR3 with reference TRBV5-4 and TRBJ2-3 gives the whole variable domain ETGVTQSPTHLIKTRGQQVTLRCSSQSGHNTVSWYQQALGQGPQFIFQYYREEENGRGNFPPRFSGLQFPNYSSELNVNALELDDSALYLCASSLWGSGTTDTQYFGPGTRLTVL.

This clonotype was observed a few times. This rearrangement joins TRBV7-3 to TRBJ2-1, with TRBD2 matching 7 bases. Trimming removed 2 bases from V and 9 bases from J; junction bases left unmatched: 4. Germline lookup yields CDR1 SGHTA and CDR2 FQGTGA. This CDR3 spans 13 amino acids. CDR3 sequence: CASSLAGVGEQFF. The CDR3 region has the DNA TGTGCCAGCAGCTTAGCGGGAGTAGGTGAGCAGTTCTTC.

V is TRBV12-3 or TRBV12-4 and J is TRBJ2-2, with 8 nucleotides matching TRBD2. This CDR3 region has 14 residues. V lost 8 bases, J lost 6 bases, and 8 bases stayed unmatched. The CDR3 DNA reads TGTGCCAGCGGGGATGAGCGGGAGTCCGGGGAGCTGTTTTTT. It codes for CASGDERESGELFF.

This clonotype was detected a few times. The chain couples TRBV18 to TRBJ2-7, with 9 bases that match TRBD1. CDR1 and CDR2 (germline): KGHSH, LQKENI. Trimming cost V 6 bases and J 4 bases; bases outside gene matches: 10. The CDR3 extends over 15 amino acids. CDR3 nucleotide sequence: TGTGCCAGCTCCATCTCCGGGACAGGGAATTACGAGCAGTACTTC. This encodes CASSISGTGNYEQYF.

DNA of the CDR3: TGCAGTGCCACCTCAGGGGGCAATCAGCCCCAGCATTTT. It yields the protein CSATSGGNQPQHF. This chain uses TRBV20-1 with TRBJ1-5; tentatively, D is TRBD1 (6 bases). Per germline, CDR1 DFQATT and CDR2 SNEGSKA (reference sequence). V was shortened by 6 bases and J by 2 bases, with 11 bases between the two germline ends. The CDR3 is 13 residues long.

CDR3 bases: TGCGCCAGCGGTATCGGACAAGAGACCCAGTACTTC. As protein: CASGIGQETQYF. The chain couples TRBV4-3 to TRBJ2-5; D not certain. This CDR3 has 12 amino acids. With 8 bases removed from V and 2 bases from J, the gap between germline ends came to 9 bases. Germline CDR1 and CDR2: LGHNA and YSLEER.

The rearrangement uses TRBV21-1 and TRBJ2-5; the D call TRBD2 from the table was never checked on the DNA. TRBV21-1 is designated a pseudogene. This CDR3 region has 15 residues. The CDR3 DNA is TGTGCCAGCAGCAAAGGAATAGGACTAGGAGAGACCCAGTACTTC. It translates to CASSKGIGLGETQYF.

The chain links TRBV4-2 to TRBJ2-3; a weak D match, TRBD2 (6 bases). V gave up 0 bases and J gave up 2 bases, with 12 bases separating them. This CDR3 is built from 16 residues. Germline CDR1 is LGHNA and CDR2 is YNFKEQ. This chain's CDR3 is CASSQEAGTATDTQYF. The CDR3, as DNA: TGTGCCAGCAGCCAAGAGGCGGGGACCGCCACAGATACGCAGTATTTT.

This clonotype appeared a few times. The chain has TRBV28 and TRBJ2-2; D gene unclear. CDR1 and CDR2 (germline): MDHEN, SYDVKM. This CDR3 spans 15 amino acids. Trimming removed 3 bases from V and 5 bases from J, with 13 bases in between. CDR3 region: CASSFVSEPTGELFF. In DNA, the CDR3 is TGTGCCAGCAGTTTCGTGTCAGAACCTACCGGGGAGCTGTTTTTT. Complete variable domain (other parts from reference TRBV28 and TRBJ2-2): DVKVTQSSRYLVKRTGEKVFLECVQDMDHENMFWYRQDPGLGLRLIYFSYDVKMKEKGDIPEGYSVSREKKERFSLILESASTNQTSMYLCASSFVSEPTGELFFGEGSRLTVL.